The 4 T cell receptor beta chains below were found in one sample sequenced in a study of early T cells in non-severe SARS-CoV-2 infection. Via MiXCR, TCRdb re-called the 5' RACE reads, giving one row per CDR3 protein. The table includes some 67,000 distinct CDR3 sequences, approximately 14% detected once. Sequenced: whole blood. The receptors here all came from an adult who was a healthcare worker with PCR-confirmed SARS-CoV-2 infection or an uninfected control (not recorded which).

This clonotype was counted only a few times. The gene calls are TRBV29-1 and TRBJ1-1; D remains unclear. The CDR3 length is 14 residues. Trimming cost V 3 bases and J 4 bases, with 15 bases left between them. From germline, CDR1 is SQVTM and CDR2 ANQGSEA. For the CDR3, the DNA is TGCAGCGTTGACTGGCCGACCCAAAGCACTGAAGCTTTCTTT. Amino acid sequence: CSVDWPTQSTEAFF.

This clonotype was observed a few times. The chain recombines TRBV20-1 with TRBJ2-1, with 11 nucleotides matching TRBD2. The CDR3 contains 16 residues. Germline values: CDR1 DFQATT, CDR2 SNEGSKA (reference sequence). V trimming: 2 bases; J trimming: 9 bases; junction bases outside the gene matches: 12. DNA for the CDR3: TGCAGTGCTAGATCCTTGACTAGCGGGGCCTCCAGTGAGCAGTTCTTC. This codes for CSARSLTSGASSEQFF.

This clonotype was seen a few times. The chain combines TRBV7-6 with TRBJ1-1; D might be TRBD1 (5 bases). Trimming shortened V by 1 base and J by 4 bases, and 13 bases separated the two germline ends. This CDR3 is built from 15 residues. Germline V lookup: CDR1 SGHVS, CDR2 FNYEAQ. The CDR3 DNA follows: TGTGCCAGCAGCTTAGATCAGGGTTTGGTCACTGAAGCTTTCTTT. Protein: CASSLDQGLVTEAFF.

This chain connects TRBV7-9 to TRBJ1-5, with D tentatively TRBD1 (6 bases). Germline CDR1 is SEHNR and CDR2 is FQNEAQ (reference sequence). CDR3 size: 16 residues. Trimming left V 4 bases short and J 6 bases short, with 19 bases between. The CDR3 DNA is TGTGCCAGCAGCTCACCCAACAGGGATCTCGGTCAGCCCCAGCATTTT. Translation: CASSSPNRDLGQPQHF.